The T cell receptor beta chain described here comes from a study of blood T cell repertoires in COVID-19 (dated by TCRdb to 2019 to 2021). In the study overall: The collaborator samples originated in the United States, Italy and Spain and spanned the acute and convalescent phases of COVID-19. A de-identified subject ID, COVID-19 status, age in years and sex were almost always included in the sample metadata. The samples were drawn from two sources: the first 160 participants of the ongoing ImmuneRACE study, and approximately 1,300 subjects contributed by 6 global collaborators. Deeply sampled blood TCRbeta repertoires from subjects exposed to, actively infected with, or recovered from COVID-19 were included in the dataset. The material from the prospective study consisted of cDNA or gDNA derived from T cells, B-cell-depleted T cells, or PBMCs. Where HLA class I and class II types were available, the types were taken from metadata supplied by the sample provider, not from assay-based typing. A freely available public database, intended as a resource for researchers studying the immune response to SARS-CoV-2, is where the repertoires were released. Overall study results and their limits: The quantity of clinical and demographic metadata differed by source and by participant and was supplied without curation.

TCRbeta CDR3 regions were amplified from genomic DNA by means of the immunoSEQ Assay, a bias-controlled multiplex PCR. Turning to the authors' computational methods: Within the assay, amplification of reference gene primers was used to estimate how many nucleated cells each sample contained. Sequence reads were collapsed and filtered to measure the absolute abundance of every unique TCRbeta CDR3 rearrangement. Productive Simpson clonality was computed per sample as the square root of Simpson's diversity index over productive rearrangements. In TCRdb, the immuneACCESS table is reduced to in-frame sequences with V and J assigned. These tables do not hold every clone; where another copy was compared, an unresolved V gene accounts for under half, and the others remain unexplained. That table is the source of V, J and clone size, and D and trimming were worked out from the DNA. The sample contains 200,000 to 300,000 clones, approximately 86% of them found a single time. Over 0.55% of the sample rests with the top ten.

For CDR1 and CDR2, the germline V gene (reference sequence) lists LNHDA and SQIVND. Its CDR3 holds 15 amino acids, cysteine through phenylalanine. This entry keeps only the CDR3 DNA: 45 bases, framed from base 1. Trimmed from V: 4 bases; trimmed from J: 3 bases; junction bases lacking a gene match: 7. As for this clone: The target of this receptor is not known. No much larger clone exists at a distance of one base, and base qualities are not known.

Whole blood was collected in K2EDTA tubes by collaborating institutions according to the institutions' own protocols. For TCRbeta analysis, collaborator samples were shipped as frozen whole blood, as isolated PBMCs, or as DNA extracted from either sample type. The source is a human donor in a cohort sampled during active COVID-19. The chain employs TRBV19 and TRBJ2-7, with 9 bases in between that match TRBD1. The source material was peripheral blood. The CDR3 region reads CASSTSGTGFYEQYF. The DNA reads as follows: TGTGCCAGTAGTACGTCCGGGACAGGGTTCTACGAGCAGTACTTC.